This is a list of T cell receptor beta chains from one sample in a study of shared clonotypes between healthy human individuals. Only in-frame clones appear in the TCRdb table, and some are missing; sequencing was by immunoSEQ multiplex PCR. Of 2.3 million or so clones in the sample, over 90% were seen once. The sequenced sample was naive CD4+ T cells from PBMCs. The source is a man aged 18 to 35 in good health. Some clones in this sample may be carry-over from other donors' samples. The CDR3 runs from the conserved cysteine through the conserved F or W. A D gene is named only where the DNA matches it firmly.

v_gene	d_gene	j_gene	CDR3aa
TRBV21-1	-	TRBJ2-4	CASSKVSSRDEAAKNIQYF
TRBV29-1	-	TRBJ1-1	CSVESRAMNTEAFF
TRBV6-6	-	TRBJ1-1	CASSYGGMNTEAFF
TRBV19	-	TRBJ1-4	CASSPLQGGVRKKLFF
TRBV19	-	TRBJ2-7	CASSSQGRGTYEQYF
TRBV5-1	TRBD1	TRBJ1-5	CASSLGTGEQPQHF
TRBV19	-	TRBJ1-2	CASSGALGYGYTF
TRBV6-5	-	TRBJ2-7	CASSYARGSSYEQYF
TRBV19	-	TRBJ1-3	CASKDRNLSGNTIYF
TRBV5-1	TRBD1	TRBJ2-5	CASSLNGQGGLQETQYF
TRBV28	TRBD1	TRBJ1-2	CATWDRHYGYTF
TRBV4-3	TRBD1	TRBJ2-7	CASSRGTGEEQYF
TRBV11-3	-	TRBJ2-5	CASSLGTNQETQYF
TRBV2	TRBD1	TRBJ2-3	CASSWTGPTDTQYF
TRBV19	-	TRBJ1-5	CASSSGLQGQPQHF
TRBV29-1	TRBD2	TRBJ2-7	CSVYTAGGGRGLEQYF
TRBV6-1	TRBD2	TRBJ2-7	CASSLAGPYEQYF
TRBV5-1	-	TRBJ2-1	CASSLEGGYNEQFF
TRBV29-1	-	TRBJ1-4	CSVEGGDEKLFF
TRBV6-5	-	TRBJ1-2	CASRTLRGEGYTF
TRBV27	TRBD1	TRBJ2-7	CASSRQGLTYEQYF
TRBV4-1	-	TRBJ1-5	CASSQGIHSNQPQHF
TRBV5-1	-	TRBJ1-1	CASSLGGRSPNTEAFF
TRBV30	-	TRBJ1-2	CALRGYTF
TRBV7-9	TRBD2	TRBJ2-1	CASSLLASGNNEQFF
TRBV7-2	-	TRBJ1-1	CASSLVGVTNTEAFF
TRBV5-6	-	TRBJ2-3	CASSLWQGSWDTQYF
TRBV7-3	-	TRBJ2-4	CASSPAVGVDIQYF
TRBV4-3	-	TRBJ1-2	CASSQQERANYGYTF
TRBV29-1	-	TRBJ2-5	CSVEDQVQETQYF
TRBV7-3	-	TRBJ2-3	CASSLNPTDTQYF
TRBV18	TRBD1	TRBJ1-5	CASSPEGQNNQPQHF
TRBV28	-	TRBJ2-3	CASRMGWDTQYF
TRBV7-3	-	TRBJ1-1	CASSLDTNTEAFF
TRBV11-2	-	TRBJ1-1	CASSSTPPRNTEAFF
TRBV2	-	TRBJ1-4	CASTLPPGPSSEKLFF
TRBV5-1	TRBD2	TRBJ2-3	CASSLRLAGEGDTQYF
TRBV7-2	TRBD2	TRBJ2-3	CASSRGTSGGPGDTQYF
TRBV2	-	TRBJ1-4	CASNRALEEKLFF
TRBV15	-	TRBJ2-2	CATSRAPPGELFF
TRBV28	TRBD1	TRBJ2-7	CASSLPTGKSSYEQYF
TRBV6-5	-	TRBJ1-2	CASSPRQGAAGYTF
TRBV28	-	TRBJ1-4	CASSAPILRNEKLFF
TRBV27	TRBD1	TRBJ1-5	CASSLFSGTGGYKQPQHF
TRBV7-9	TRBD2	TRBJ2-7	CASSLVASGRSYEQYF
TRBV6-5	-	TRBJ1-2	CASSYSASYGYTF
TRBV7-9	TRBD1	TRBJ1-4	CASSFGDRGPNEKLFF
TRBV28	TRBD1	TRBJ2-2	CAALGAQGSGNTGELFF
TRBV7-2	TRBD2	TRBJ2-3	CASSSGLATSTDTQYF
TRBV18	TRBD1	TRBJ1-1	CASSPQGQGNTEAFF
TRBV6-5	TRBD1	TRBJ1-2	CASSYGQGTYGYTF